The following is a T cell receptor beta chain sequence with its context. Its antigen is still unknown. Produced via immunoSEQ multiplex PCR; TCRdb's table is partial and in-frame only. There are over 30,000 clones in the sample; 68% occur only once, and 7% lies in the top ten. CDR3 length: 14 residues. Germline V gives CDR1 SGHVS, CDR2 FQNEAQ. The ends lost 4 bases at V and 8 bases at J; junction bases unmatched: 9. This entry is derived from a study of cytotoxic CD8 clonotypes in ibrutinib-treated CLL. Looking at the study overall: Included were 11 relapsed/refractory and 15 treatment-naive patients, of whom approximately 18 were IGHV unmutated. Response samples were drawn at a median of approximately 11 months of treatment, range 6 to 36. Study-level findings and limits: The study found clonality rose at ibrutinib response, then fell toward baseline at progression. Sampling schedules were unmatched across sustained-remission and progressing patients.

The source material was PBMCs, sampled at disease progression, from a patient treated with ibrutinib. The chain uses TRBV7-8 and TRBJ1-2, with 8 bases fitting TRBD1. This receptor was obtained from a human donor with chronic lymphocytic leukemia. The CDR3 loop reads CASSSQQGGLGYTF. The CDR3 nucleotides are TGTGCCAGCAGCTCCCAACAGGGGGGCCTCGGCTACACCTTC.